This T cell receptor (beta chain) was captured in a study of shared clonotypes between healthy human individuals. Findings and caveats of the study: Relative to memory subsets, naive subsets generally showed larger estimated richness. It was observed that 5% to 6% of naive CD4 clonotypes were shared across several donors.

About this clone: Its antigen is still unknown.

Unmatched junction bases numbered 8, after V lost 5 bases and J lost 6 bases. Germline CDR1 reads MNHEY; CDR2 reads SMNVEV (reference sequence). This CDR3 has 14 amino acids. TCRdb's copy holds only in-frame clones and misses some; the assay was immunoSEQ multiplex PCR. The table records 640,000 or so clones, approximately 79% of them present only once. The chain recombines TRBV27 with TRBJ2-7; 9 bases map to TRBD1. This TCR derives from a woman in her 30s in good health. Source material: memory CD4+ T cells sorted from blood. Subset described: CD45RA-negative fraction. For the CDR3, the DNA is TGTGCCAGCAGTCCTGGGACAGGGACGACCGAGCAGTACTTC. It yields the protein CASSPGTGTTEQYF.